This T cell receptor (beta chain) was sequenced during a study of T cells expressing NK-cell markers. Turning to the study itself: Repertoire data for TCR beta were derived from sorted T cells (CD3+CD56+NKG2C+, CD3+CD56+NKG2C- and CD3+CD56-NKG2C+).

With the 5' RACE reads reprocessed, TCRdb shows one record per CDR3 protein and no DNA. The record lists about 460,000 distinct CDR3 sequences, of which the ten most abundant hold more than 1.4%. The CDR3 length is 14 residues. Germline V gene data show CDR1 as MGHRA and CDR2 as YSYEKL. Source material: blood T cells: a sorted CD56 or NKG2C T cell subset, CD4+ or CD8+ T cells, or bulk PBMC T cells (not recorded which). This TCR was sampled from a woman aged 50 to 65 in good health. V and J are TRBV4-1 and TRBJ1-1; with no DNA, the TCRdb D assignment of TRBD1 cannot be verified. The CDR3 sequence: CASSQDRPGPEAFF.